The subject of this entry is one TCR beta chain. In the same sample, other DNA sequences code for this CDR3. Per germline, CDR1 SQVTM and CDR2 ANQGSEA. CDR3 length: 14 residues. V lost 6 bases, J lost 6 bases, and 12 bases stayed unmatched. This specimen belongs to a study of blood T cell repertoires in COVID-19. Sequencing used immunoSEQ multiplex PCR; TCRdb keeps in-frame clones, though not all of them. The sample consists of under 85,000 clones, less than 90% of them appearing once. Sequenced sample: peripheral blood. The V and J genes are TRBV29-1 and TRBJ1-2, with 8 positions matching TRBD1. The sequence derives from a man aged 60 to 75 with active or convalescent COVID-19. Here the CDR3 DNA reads TGCAGCGTGTGGGGGACAGGTCGGGGTAATGGCTACACCTTC. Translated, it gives CSVWGTGRGNGYTF. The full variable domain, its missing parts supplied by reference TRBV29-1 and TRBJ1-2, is SAVISQKPSRDICQRGTSLTIQCQVDSQVTMMFWYRQQPGQSLTLIATANQGSEATYESGFVIDKFPISRPNLTFSTLTVSNMSPEDSSIYLCSVWGTGRGNGYTFGSGTRLTVV.